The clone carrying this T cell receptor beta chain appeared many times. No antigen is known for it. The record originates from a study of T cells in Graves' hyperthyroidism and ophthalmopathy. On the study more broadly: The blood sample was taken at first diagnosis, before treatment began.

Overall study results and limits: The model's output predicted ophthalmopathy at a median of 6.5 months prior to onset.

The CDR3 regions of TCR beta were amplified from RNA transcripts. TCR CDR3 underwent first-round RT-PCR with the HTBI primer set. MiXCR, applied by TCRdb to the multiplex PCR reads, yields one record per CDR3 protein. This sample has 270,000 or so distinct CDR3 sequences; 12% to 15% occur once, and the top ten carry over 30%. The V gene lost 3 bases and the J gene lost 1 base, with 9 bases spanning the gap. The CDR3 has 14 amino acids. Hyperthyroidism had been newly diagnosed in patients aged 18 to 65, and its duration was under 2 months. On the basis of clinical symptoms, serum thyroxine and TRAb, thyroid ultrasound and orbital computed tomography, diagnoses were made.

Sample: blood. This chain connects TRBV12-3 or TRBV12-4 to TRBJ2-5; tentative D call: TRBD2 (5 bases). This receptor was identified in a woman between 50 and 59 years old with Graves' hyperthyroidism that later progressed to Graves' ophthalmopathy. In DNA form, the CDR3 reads TGTGCCAGCAGTTTTACTAGTACCCAAGAGACCCAGTACTTC. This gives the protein CASSFTSTQETQYF.